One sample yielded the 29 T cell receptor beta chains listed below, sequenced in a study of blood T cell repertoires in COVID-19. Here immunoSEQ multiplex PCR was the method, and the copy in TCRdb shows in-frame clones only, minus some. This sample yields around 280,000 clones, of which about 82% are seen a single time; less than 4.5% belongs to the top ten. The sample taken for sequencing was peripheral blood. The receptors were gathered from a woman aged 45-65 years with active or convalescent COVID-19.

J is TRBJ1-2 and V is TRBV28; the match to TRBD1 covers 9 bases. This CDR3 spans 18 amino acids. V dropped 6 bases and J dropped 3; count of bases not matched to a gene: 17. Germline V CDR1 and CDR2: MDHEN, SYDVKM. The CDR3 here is CASRIKGTGKASYYGYTF. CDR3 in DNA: TGTGCCAGCAGGATAAAGGGGACAGGGAAGGCCTCCTACTATGGCTACACCTTC.

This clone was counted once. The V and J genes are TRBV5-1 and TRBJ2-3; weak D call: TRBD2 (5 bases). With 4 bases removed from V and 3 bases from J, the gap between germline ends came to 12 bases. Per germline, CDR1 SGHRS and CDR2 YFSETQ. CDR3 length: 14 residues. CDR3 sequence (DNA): TGCGCCAGCAGCCTCTCGACGGGGACAGATACGCAGTATTTT. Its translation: CASSLSTGTDTQYF.

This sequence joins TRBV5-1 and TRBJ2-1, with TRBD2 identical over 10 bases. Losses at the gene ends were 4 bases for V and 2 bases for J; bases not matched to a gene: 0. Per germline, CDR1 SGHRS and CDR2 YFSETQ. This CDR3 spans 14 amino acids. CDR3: CASSGLAAYNEQFF. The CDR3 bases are TGCGCCAGCAGCGGACTAGCGGCCTACAATGAGCAGTTCTTC.

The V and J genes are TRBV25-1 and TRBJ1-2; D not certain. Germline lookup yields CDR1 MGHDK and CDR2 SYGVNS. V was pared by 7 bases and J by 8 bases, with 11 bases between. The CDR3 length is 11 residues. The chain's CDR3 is CASKAARGYTF. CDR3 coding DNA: TGTGCCAGCAAGGCAGCCAGGGGCTACACCTTC.

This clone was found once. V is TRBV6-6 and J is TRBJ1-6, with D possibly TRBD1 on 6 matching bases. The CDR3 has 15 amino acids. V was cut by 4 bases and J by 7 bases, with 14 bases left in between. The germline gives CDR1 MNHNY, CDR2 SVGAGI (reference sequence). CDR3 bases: TGTGCCAGCAGTTCTTACAGGGTGAGCAATTCACCCCTCCACTTT. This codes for CASSSYRVSNSPLHF.

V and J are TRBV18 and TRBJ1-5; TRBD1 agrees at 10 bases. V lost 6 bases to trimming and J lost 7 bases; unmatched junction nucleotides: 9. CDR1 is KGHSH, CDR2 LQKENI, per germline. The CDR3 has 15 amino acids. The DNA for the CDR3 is TGTGCCAGCTCGGCCGGGACAGGGGATTCCCAGCCCCAGCATTTT. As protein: CASSAGTGDSQPQHF.

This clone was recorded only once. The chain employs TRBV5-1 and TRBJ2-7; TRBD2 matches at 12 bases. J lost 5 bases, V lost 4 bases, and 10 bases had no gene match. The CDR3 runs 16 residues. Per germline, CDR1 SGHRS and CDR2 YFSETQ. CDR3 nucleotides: TGCGCCAGCAGCCCCCCGGCTAGCGGGAGGGACAACGAGCAGTACTTC. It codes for CASSPPASGRDNEQYF.

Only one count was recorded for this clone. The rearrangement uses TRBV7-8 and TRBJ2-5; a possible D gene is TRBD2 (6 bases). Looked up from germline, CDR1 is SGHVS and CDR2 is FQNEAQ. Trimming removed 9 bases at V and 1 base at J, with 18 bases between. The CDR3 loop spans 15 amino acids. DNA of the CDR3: TGTGCCAGTACCGTCGGGCGGGGATTCCAAGAGACCCAGTACTTC. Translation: CASTVGRGFQETQYF.

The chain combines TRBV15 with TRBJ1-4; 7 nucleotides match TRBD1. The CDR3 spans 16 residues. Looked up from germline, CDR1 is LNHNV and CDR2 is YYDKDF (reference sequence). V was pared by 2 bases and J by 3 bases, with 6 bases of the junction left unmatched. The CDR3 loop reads CATSRSGGAANEKLFF. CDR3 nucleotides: TGTGCCACCAGCAGATCAGGGGGTGCGGCTAATGAAAAACTGTTTTTT.

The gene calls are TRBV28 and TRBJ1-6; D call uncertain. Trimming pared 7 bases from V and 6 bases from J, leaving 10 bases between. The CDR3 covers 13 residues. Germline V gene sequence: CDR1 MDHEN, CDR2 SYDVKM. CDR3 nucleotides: TGTGCCAGCATTTCGAGCATTAATTCACCCCTCCACTTT. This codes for CASISSINSPLHF.

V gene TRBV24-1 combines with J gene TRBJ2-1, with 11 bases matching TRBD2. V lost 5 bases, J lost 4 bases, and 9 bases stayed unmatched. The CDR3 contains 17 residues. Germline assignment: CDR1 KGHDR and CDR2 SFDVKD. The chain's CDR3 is CATSVRVAGGIYNEQFF. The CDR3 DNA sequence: TGTGCCACCAGTGTCCGGGTAGCGGGAGGGATTTACAATGAGCAGTTCTTC.

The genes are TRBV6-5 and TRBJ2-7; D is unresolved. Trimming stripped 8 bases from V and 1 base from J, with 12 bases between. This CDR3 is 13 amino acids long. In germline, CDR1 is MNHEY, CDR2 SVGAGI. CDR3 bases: TGTGCCAGCCGAGGCGGAAGTTCCTACGAGCAGTACTTC. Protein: CASRGGSSYEQYF.

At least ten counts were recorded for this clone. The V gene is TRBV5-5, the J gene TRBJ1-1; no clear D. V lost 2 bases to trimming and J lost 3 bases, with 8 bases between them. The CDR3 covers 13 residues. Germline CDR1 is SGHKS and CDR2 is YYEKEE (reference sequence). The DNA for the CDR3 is TGTGCCAGCAGCTTTACCAGTTACACTGAAGCTTTCTTT. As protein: CASSFTSYTEAFF.

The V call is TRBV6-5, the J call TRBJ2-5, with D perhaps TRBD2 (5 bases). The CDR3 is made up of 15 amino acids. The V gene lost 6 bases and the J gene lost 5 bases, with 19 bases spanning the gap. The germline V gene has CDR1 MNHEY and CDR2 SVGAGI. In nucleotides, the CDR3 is TGTGCCAGCAGCCCGGGGAGTCGGCAGCAGGAGACCCAGTACTTC. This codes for CASSPGSRQQETQYF.

This CDR3 reads CASSMSSGLNEQFF. As DNA, the CDR3 is TGTGCCAGCTCAATGTCTAGCGGGCTCAATGAGCAGTTCTTC. This sequence joins TRBV18 and TRBJ2-1; 8 bases line up with TRBD2. Trimming took 5 bases from V and 6 from J; bases not matched to a gene: 6. Germline values: CDR1 KGHSH, CDR2 LQKENI. The CDR3 consists of 14 residues.

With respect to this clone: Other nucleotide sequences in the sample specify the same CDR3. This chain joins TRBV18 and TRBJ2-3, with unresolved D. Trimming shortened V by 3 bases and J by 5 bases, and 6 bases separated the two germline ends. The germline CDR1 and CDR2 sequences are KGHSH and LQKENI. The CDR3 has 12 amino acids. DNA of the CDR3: TGTGCCAGCTCACCCCTAGGAGATACGCAGTATTTT. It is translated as CASSPLGDTQYF.

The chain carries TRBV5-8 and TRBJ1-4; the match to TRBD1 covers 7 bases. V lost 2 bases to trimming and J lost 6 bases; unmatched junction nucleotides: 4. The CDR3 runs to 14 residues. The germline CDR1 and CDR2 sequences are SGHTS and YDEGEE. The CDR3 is CASSFGGGDEKLFF. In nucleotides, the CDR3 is TGTGCCAGCAGCTTCGGAGGGGGCGATGAAAAACTGTTTTTT.

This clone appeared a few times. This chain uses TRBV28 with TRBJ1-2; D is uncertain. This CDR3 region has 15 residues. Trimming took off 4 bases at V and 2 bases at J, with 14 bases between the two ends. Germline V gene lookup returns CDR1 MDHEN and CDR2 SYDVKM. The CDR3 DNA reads TGTGCCAGCAGTTCCCCGGGTTTTACGAACTATGGCTACACCTTC. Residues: CASSSPGFTNYGYTF.

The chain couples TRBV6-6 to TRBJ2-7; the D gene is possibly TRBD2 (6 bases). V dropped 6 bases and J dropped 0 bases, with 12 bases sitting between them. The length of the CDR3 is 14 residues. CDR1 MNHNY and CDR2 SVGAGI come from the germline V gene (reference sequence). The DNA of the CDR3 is TGTGCCAGCAGGCTAACCGGGAGCTCCTACGAGCAGTACTTC. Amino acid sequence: CASRLTGSSYEQYF.

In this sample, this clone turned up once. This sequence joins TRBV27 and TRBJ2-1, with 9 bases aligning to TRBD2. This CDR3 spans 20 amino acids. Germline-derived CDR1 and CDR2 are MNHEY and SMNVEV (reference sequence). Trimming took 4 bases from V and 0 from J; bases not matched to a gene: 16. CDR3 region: CASSSPQLQLAGSSYNEQFF. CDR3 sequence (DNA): TGTGCCAGCAGTTCTCCACAACTACAACTAGCGGGTAGCTCCTACAATGAGCAGTTCTTC.

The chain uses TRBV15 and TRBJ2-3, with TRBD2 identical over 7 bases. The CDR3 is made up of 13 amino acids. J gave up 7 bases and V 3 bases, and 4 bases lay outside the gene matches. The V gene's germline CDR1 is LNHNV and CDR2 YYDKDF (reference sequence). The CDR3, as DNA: TGTGCCACCAGCAGGCTAGCGGAGTATACGCAGTATTTT. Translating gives CATSRLAEYTQYF.

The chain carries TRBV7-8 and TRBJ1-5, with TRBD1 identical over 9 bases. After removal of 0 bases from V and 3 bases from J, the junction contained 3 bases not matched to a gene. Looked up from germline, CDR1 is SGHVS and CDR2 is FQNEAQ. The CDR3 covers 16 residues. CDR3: CASSLADRGINQPQHF. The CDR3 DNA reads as TGTGCCAGCAGCTTAGCGGACAGGGGTATCAATCAGCCCCAGCATTTT.

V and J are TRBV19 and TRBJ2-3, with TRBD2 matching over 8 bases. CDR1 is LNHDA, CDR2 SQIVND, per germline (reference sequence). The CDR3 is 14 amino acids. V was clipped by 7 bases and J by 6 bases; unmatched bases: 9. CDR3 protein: CASTIGTRGDTQYF. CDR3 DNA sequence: TGTGCCAGTACGATTGGGACTAGGGGCGATACGCAGTATTTT.

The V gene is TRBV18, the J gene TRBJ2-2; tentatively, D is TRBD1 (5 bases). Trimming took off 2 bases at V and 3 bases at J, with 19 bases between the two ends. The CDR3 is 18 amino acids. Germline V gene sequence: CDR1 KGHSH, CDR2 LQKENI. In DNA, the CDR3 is TGTGCCAGCTCACCAATCGACAAAGGGGCCTTCTACACCGGGGAGCTGTTTTTT. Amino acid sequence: CASSPIDKGAFYTGELFF.

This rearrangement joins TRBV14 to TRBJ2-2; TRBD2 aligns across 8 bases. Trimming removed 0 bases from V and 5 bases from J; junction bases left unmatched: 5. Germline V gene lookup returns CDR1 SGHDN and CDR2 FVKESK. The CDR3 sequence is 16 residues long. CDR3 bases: TGTGCCAGCAGCCAAGATCAGCGGGAGTCTACCGGGGAGCTGTTTTTT. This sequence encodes CASSQDQRESTGELFF. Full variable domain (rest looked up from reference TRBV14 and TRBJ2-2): EAGVTQFPSHSVIEKGQTVTLRCDPISGHDNLYWYRRVMGKEIKFLLHFVKESKQDESGMPNNRFLAERTGGTYSTLKVQPAELEDSGVYFCASSQDQRESTGELFFGEGSRLTVL.

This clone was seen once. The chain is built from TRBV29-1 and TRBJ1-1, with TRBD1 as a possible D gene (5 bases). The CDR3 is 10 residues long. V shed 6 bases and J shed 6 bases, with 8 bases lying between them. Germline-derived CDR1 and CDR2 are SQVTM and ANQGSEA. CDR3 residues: CSVRDSEAFF. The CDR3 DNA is TGCAGCGTCAGGGACTCTGAAGCTTTCTTT.

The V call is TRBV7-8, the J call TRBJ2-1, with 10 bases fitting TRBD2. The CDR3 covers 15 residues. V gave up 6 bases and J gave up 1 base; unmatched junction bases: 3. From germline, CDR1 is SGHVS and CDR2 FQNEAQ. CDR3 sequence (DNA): TGTGCCAGCAGATCGGGACTAGCGTCCTACAATGAGCAGTTCTTC. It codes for CASRSGLASYNEQFF. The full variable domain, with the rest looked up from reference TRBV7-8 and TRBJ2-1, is GAGVSQSPRYKVAKRGQDVALRCDPISGHVSLFWYQQALGQGPEFLTYFQNEAQLDKSGLPSDRFFAERPEGSVSTLKIQRTQQEDSAVYLCASRSGLASYNEQFFGPGTRLTVL.

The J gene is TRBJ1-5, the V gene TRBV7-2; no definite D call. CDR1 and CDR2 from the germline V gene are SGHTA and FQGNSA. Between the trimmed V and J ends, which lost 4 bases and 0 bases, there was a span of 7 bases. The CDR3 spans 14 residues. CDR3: CASSYLYSNQPQHF. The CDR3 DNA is TGTGCCAGCAGCTACTTATATAGCAATCAGCCCCAGCATTTT.

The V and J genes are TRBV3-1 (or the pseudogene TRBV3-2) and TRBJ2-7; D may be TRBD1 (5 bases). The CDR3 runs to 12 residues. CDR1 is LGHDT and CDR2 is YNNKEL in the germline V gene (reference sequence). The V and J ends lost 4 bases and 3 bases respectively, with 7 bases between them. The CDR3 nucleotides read TGTGCCAGCAGCCCGGACATCTACGAGCAGTACTTC. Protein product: CASSPDIYEQYF.